This is a list of T cell receptor beta chains from one sample in a study of Ad26.COV2.S vaccination and SARS-CoV-2 variants. Some clones are missing from TCRdb's copy, which holds only in-frame ones; the method was immunoSEQ multiplex PCR. The sample carries 400,000 to 500,000 clones, over 75% recorded once. The source was peripheral blood, collected in a trial of Ad26.COV2.S vaccine versus placebo. The receptors come from a person between 18 and 65 years old who received the Ad26.COV2.S COVID-19 vaccine or a placebo. The CDR3 runs from the conserved cysteine through the conserved F or W. Each record gives: clone size, J gene, D gene, V gene, CDR3 length, CDR3 DNA, CDR3 protein. A D gene is named only where the DNA matches it firmly. Size tells how often a clone was seen (once, few, many) or the class of an expanded clone, and some rows leave it out.

clone_size: -; j_call: TRBJ2-5; d_call: TRBD1; v_call: TRBV7-9; cdr3_length: 14; cdr3_nt: TGTGCCAGCAGCCGGGGACAGGAGATAGAGACCCAGTACTTC; cdr3_aa: CASSRGQEIETQYF
clone_size: once; j_call: TRBJ1-6; d_call: TRBD1; v_call: TRBV14; cdr3_length: 14; cdr3_nt: TGTGCCAGCAGCCGGGACAGGGGGAATTCACCCCTCCACTTT; cdr3_aa: CASSRDRGNSPLHF
clone_size: -; j_call: TRBJ2-7; d_call: -; v_call: TRBV27; cdr3_length: 14; cdr3_nt: TGTGCCAGCAGTTTTACCCAGGGCGCCTACGAGCAGTACTTC; cdr3_aa: CASSFTQGAYEQYF
clone_size: -; j_call: TRBJ2-1; d_call: -; v_call: TRBV21-1; cdr3_length: 15; cdr3_nt: TGTGCCAGCAGCCCCTGTGAGGGGGGGGAGAATGAGCAGTTCTTC; cdr3_aa: CASSPCEGGENEQFF
clone_size: -; j_call: TRBJ1-5; d_call: -; v_call: TRBV6-2/TRBV6-3; cdr3_length: 15; cdr3_nt: TGTGCCAGCAGTTACTCGAGGGTTGGGTATCAGCCCCAGCATTTT; cdr3_aa: CASSYSRVGYQPQHF
clone_size: -; j_call: TRBJ1-4; d_call: TRBD1; v_call: TRBV30; cdr3_length: 14; cdr3_nt: TGTGCCTGGGGACAGGGGGCAACTAATGAAAAACTGTTTTTT; cdr3_aa: CAWGQGATNEKLFF
clone_size: -; j_call: TRBJ2-2; d_call: -; v_call: TRBV4-1; cdr3_length: 15; cdr3_nt: TGCGCCAGCAGCCCCAGGGTTTCGGACACCGGGGAGCTGTTTTTT; cdr3_aa: CASSPRVSDTGELFF
clone_size: -; j_call: TRBJ2-7; d_call: -; v_call: TRBV28; cdr3_length: 15; cdr3_nt: TGTGCCAGCAGTCCCCCGGGACGGGACTCCTACGAGCAGTACTTC; cdr3_aa: CASSPPGRDSYEQYF
clone_size: -; j_call: TRBJ1-2; d_call: TRBD1; v_call: TRBV11-2; cdr3_length: 16; cdr3_nt: TGTGCCAGCAGCTTTTTGATGGGACAGGGCTTTGATGGCTACACCTTC; cdr3_aa: CASSFLMGQGFDGYTF
clone_size: few; j_call: TRBJ1-3; d_call: -; v_call: TRBV9; cdr3_length: 15; cdr3_nt: TGTGCCAGCAGCGTAGTAAGGGGTTGGGGGGACACCATATATTTT; cdr3_aa: CASSVVRGWGDTIYF